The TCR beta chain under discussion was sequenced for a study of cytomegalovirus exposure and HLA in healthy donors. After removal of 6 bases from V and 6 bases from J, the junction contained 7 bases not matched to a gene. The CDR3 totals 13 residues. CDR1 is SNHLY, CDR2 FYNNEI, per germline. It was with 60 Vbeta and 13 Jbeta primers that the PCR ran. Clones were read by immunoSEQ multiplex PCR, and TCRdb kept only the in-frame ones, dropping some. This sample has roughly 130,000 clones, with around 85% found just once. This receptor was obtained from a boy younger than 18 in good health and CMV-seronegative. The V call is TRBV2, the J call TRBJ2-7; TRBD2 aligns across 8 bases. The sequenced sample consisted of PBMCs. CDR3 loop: CASRVISGAEQYF. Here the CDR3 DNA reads TGTGCCAGCAGGGTGATTAGCGGGGCCGAGCAGTACTTC.